This T cell receptor (beta chain) was recorded in a study of CD8+ T cells in alopecia areata. Study context: The share of scalp area affected provided the severity score for treated patients.

As the sequencing template, cDNA was produced by extracting RNA and reverse transcribing it. The assay was immunoSEQ multiplex PCR, and TCRdb's table has in-frame clones only and misses some. This repertoire shows more than 200,000 clones, less than 50% found once; its top ten account for 2% to 3%. Treatment in this sample: oral pan-JAK inhibitor, 5-10 mg twice daily. Sorting of PBMCs yielded the CD4+ and CD8+ T cells. Trimming left V 0 bases short and J 1 base short, with 5 bases between. This CDR3 is built from 14 residues. CDR1 and CDR2 (germline): SGHTA, FQGNSA. Points on this clone: Its specificity is unknown.

General study points: Among the top 100, expanded CD8+ clones were significantly decreased by tofacitinib, as was scalp clonality.

This receptor was obtained from a human donor with alopecia areata. The sequenced sample was CD4+ T cells sorted from blood, obtained between weeks 36 and 40, from a patient treated with tofacitinib. The chain combines TRBV7-2 with TRBJ2-3; D gene uncertain. The CDR3 DNA sequence: TGTGCCAGCAGCTTAGCAGCTCGCACAGATACGCAGTATTTT. Translating it yields CASSLAARTDTQYF.